These 20 T cell receptor beta chains came from one sample sequenced in a study of somatic mutations in cytotoxic T cells in rheumatoid arthritis (dated by TCRdb to 2016 to 2017). Libraries were constructed by the immunoSEQ multiplex PCR assay. Entries here come from immuneACCESS through TCRdb and include only in-frame sequences with V and J called. Some clones fail to appear in such tables; in the studies checked, an unresolved V gene covers under half of the shortfall, and the cause of the remainder is unknown. The sample table holds roughly 8,200 clones, of which approximately 68% were seen once. The top ten constitute 37% of the sample. The sequenced material came from CD8+ T cells sorted from blood. All receptors derive from an adult with rheumatoid arthritis.

This chain joins TRBV10-3 and TRBJ2-1; D gene unclear. Looked up from germline, CDR1 is ENHRY and CDR2 is SYGVKD. The CDR3 runs to 14 residues. V was trimmed by 0 bases and J by 8 bases, leaving 11 bases between them. CDR3 loop: CAISESESIHEQFF. DNA for the CDR3: TGTGCCATCAGTGAGTCTGAGTCGATCCATGAGCAGTTCTTC.

The gene calls are TRBV5-1 and TRBJ2-7; TRBD1 might be the D (5 bases). The CDR3 extends over 14 amino acids. CDR1 and CDR2 from the germline V gene are SGHRS and YFSETQ. V was trimmed by 3 bases and J by 4 bases, leaving 14 bases between them. The CDR3 DNA sequence: TGCGCCAGCAGCTACACCCCAGGGTGGTACGAGCAGTACTTC. This encodes CASSYTPGWYEQYF.

The chain recombines TRBV7-8 with TRBJ2-7; 13 nucleotides agree with TRBD2. Germline CDR1 and CDR2: SGHVS and FQNEAQ. The CDR3 is 14 amino acids. Trimming took 5 bases from V and 6 from J; bases not matched to a gene: 4. CDR3 in amino acids: CASSPGLAGLEQYF. In DNA form, the CDR3 reads TGTGCCAGCAGCCCGGGACTAGCGGGGCTCGAGCAGTACTTC.

The chain is built from TRBV6-1 and TRBJ2-5, with 8 bases that match TRBD1. Looked up from germline, CDR1 is MNHNS and CDR2 is SASEGT. The length of the CDR3 is 15 residues. V gave up 8 bases and J gave up 3 bases; unmatched junction bases: 11. The CDR3, as DNA: TGTGCCAGCGGGCCATTAACAGGGGGTGAAGAGACCCAGTACTTC. This codes for CASGPLTGGEETQYF.

The chain is built from TRBV19 and TRBJ2-7, with 8 bases that match TRBD1. This CDR3 is built from 15 residues. The V gene end was trimmed by 3 bases and the J gene end by 3 bases; junction bases not matched to a gene: 7. Per the germline V gene, CDR1 is LNHDA and CDR2 is SQIVND (reference sequence). DNA of the CDR3: TGTGCCAGTAGTATTCGGACAGGGAGCGTCTACGAGCAGTACTTC. It codes for CASSIRTGSVYEQYF.

The chain couples TRBV12-5 to TRBJ2-1; D is unresolved. V lost 2 bases to trimming and J lost 9 bases, with 8 bases between them. The length of the CDR3 is 12 residues. Germline CDR1 reads LGHNT; CDR2 reads FRNRAP. CDR3 coding DNA: TGTGCTAGTGGTTTGTTTAAAGGTGAGCAGTTCTTC. Amino acid sequence: CASGLFKGEQFF.

The rearrangement uses TRBV7-3 and TRBJ2-6; the D gene is possibly TRBD1 (5 bases). The CDR3 contains 17 residues. V lost 1 base to trimming and J lost 0 bases, with 10 bases between them. Germline CDR1 SGHTA, CDR2 FQGTGA. CDR3 protein: CASSLNRLSSGANVLTF. CDR3 in DNA: TGTGCCAGCAGCTTAAACAGGTTAAGCTCTGGGGCCAACGTCCTGACTTTC.

The chain combines TRBV7-3 with TRBJ1-1; no reliable D call. The CDR3 contains 14 residues. Germline V lookup: CDR1 SGHTA, CDR2 FQGTGA. V was cut by 1 base and J by 1 base, with 7 bases left in between. The CDR3 DNA reads TGTGCCAGCAGCTTAAATCCAGCGAACACTGAAGCTTTCTTT. Translating it yields CASSLNPANTEAFF.

The V call is TRBV29-1, the J call TRBJ1-2; 10 nucleotides align to TRBD1. This CDR3 comprises 13 residues. Losses at the gene ends were 4 bases for V and 5 bases for J; bases not matched to a gene: 4. In germline, CDR1 is SQVTM, CDR2 ANQGSEA. The CDR3 nucleotides read TGCAGCGTTGGGGACAGGGGATCATATGGCTACACCTTC. Protein product: CSVGDRGSYGYTF. Complete variable domain (other parts from reference TRBV29-1 and TRBJ1-2): SAVISQKPSRDICQRGTSLTIQCQVDSQVTMMFWYRQQPGQSLTLIATANQGSEATYESGFVIDKFPISRPNLTFSTLTVSNMSPEDSSIYLCSVGDRGSYGYTFGSGTRLTVV.

This clone turned up a few times. The CDR3: CASSDTPQGLGGYTF. The CDR3 bases are TGTGCCAGCAGTGACACCCCCCAGGGCCTCGGTGGCTACACCTTC. The chain combines TRBV6-4 with TRBJ1-2, with D possibly TRBD1 on 5 matching bases. Trimming stripped 2 bases from V and 7 bases from J, with 17 bases between. The germline CDR1 and CDR2 sequences are MRHNA and SNTAGT. The CDR3 is 15 amino acids.

This clone was seen a handful of times. The chain joins TRBV5-5 to TRBJ1-1; TRBD1 is a possible D gene (6 bases). The V and J ends lost 1 base and 0 bases respectively, with 13 bases between them. Germline loops: CDR1 SGHKS, CDR2 YYEKEE (reference sequence). CDR3 length equals 16 residues. For the CDR3, the DNA is TGTGCCAGCAGCTTGACACCGGGGGGGCTGAACACTGAAGCTTTCTTT. Translation gives CASSLTPGGLNTEAFF.

The rearrangement joins TRBV23-1 to TRBJ2-5; 8 bases line up with TRBD1. TRBV23-1 counts as an open reading frame of uncertain function. The CDR3 contains 18 residues. V gave up 6 bases and J gave up 1 base; unmatched junction bases: 16. CDR3: CASRDSIPRGQGQETQYF. In DNA form, the CDR3 reads TGCGCCAGCAGGGACTCCATCCCCCGAGGACAGGGCCAAGAGACCCAGTACTTC.

This clone was picked up a small number of times. The chain recombines TRBV19 with TRBJ1-2, with D maybe TRBD1 (6 bases). The CDR3 loop spans 14 amino acids. CDR1 is LNHDA, CDR2 SQIVND, per germline (reference sequence). V lost 4 bases and J 5 bases, leaving 14 bases between the germline ends. The chain's CDR3 is CASSRAGEEYGYTF. CDR3 bases: TGTGCCAGTAGTAGGGCAGGGGAGGAGTATGGCTACACCTTC.

The chain carries TRBV4-3 and TRBJ1-2, with no clear D. V lost 2 bases, J lost 8 bases, and 18 bases lay in between. Germline assignment: CDR1 LGHNA and CDR2 YSLEER. The CDR3 length is 15 residues. CDR3 in amino acids: CASSQSDGSSYGYTF. CDR3 DNA sequence: TGCGCCAGCAGCCAATCGGACGGGAGTAGCTACGGCTACACCTTC.

This chain links TRBV27 with TRBJ2-7; 10 nucleotides agree with TRBD1. Trimming took 5 bases from V and 3 from J; bases not matched to a gene: 10. The CDR3 spans 16 residues. Germline V lookup: CDR1 MNHEY, CDR2 SMNVEV (reference sequence). CDR3 in DNA: TGTGCCAGCAGTGTCACGGGACAGGGGCTGTTCTACGAGCAGTACTTC. Encoded protein: CASSVTGQGLFYEQYF.

The CDR3 here is CASSWLAGFSTDTQYF. As DNA, the CDR3 is TGCGCCAGCAGCTGGCTAGCGGGGTTCAGCACAGATACGCAGTATTTT. This chain joins TRBV5-1 and TRBJ2-3; 9 nucleotides align to TRBD2. V trimming: 3 bases; J trimming: 0 bases; junction bases outside the gene matches: 5. Looked up from germline, CDR1 is SGHRS and CDR2 is YFSETQ. The CDR3 is made up of 16 amino acids.

The chain recombines TRBV27 with TRBJ2-1, with TRBD2 identical over 11 bases. Germline values: CDR1 MNHEY, CDR2 SMNVEV (reference sequence). The CDR3 loop spans 17 amino acids. Trimming cost V 5 bases and J 0 bases; bases outside gene matches: 6. The CDR3 DNA is TGTGCCAGCAGTCCGGGACTAGCGGAGAACTCCTACAATGAGCAGTTCTTC. Its protein is CASSPGLAENSYNEQFF.

This clone was counted a few times. Other DNA variants within this sample encode the same CDR3. This chain connects TRBV4-1 to TRBJ1-5; D not resolved. CDR1 and CDR2 from the germline V gene are MGHRA and YSYEKL. Trimming shortened V by 3 bases and J by 0 bases, and 6 bases separated the two germline ends. The CDR3 consists of 14 residues. CDR3 region: CASSQVGSNQPQHF. DNA of the CDR3: TGCGCCAGCAGCCAGGTTGGTAGCAATCAGCCCCAGCATTTT.

The rearrangement joins TRBV7-3 to TRBJ2-7; 9 bases match TRBD1. This CDR3 region has 13 residues. The germline CDR1 and CDR2 sequences are SGHTA and FQGTGA. V dropped 5 bases and J dropped 8; count of bases not matched to a gene: 7. The CDR3 bases are TGTGCCAGCAGCCAAGCCGGGACAGGGCAGCAGTACTTC. This codes for CASSQAGTGQQYF.

This clone has more than one count but fewer than ten. J is TRBJ1-3 and V is TRBV7-6; a weak D match, TRBD1 (5 bases). V lost 2 bases and J 5 bases, leaving 16 bases between the germline ends. Germline V gene data show CDR1 as SGHVS and CDR2 as FNYEAQ. The CDR3 extends over 16 amino acids. The CDR3 sequence: CASSLTGAGRRNTIYF. CDR3 DNA: TGTGCCAGCAGCTTAACCGGGGCAGGGAGAAGAAACACCATATATTTT.